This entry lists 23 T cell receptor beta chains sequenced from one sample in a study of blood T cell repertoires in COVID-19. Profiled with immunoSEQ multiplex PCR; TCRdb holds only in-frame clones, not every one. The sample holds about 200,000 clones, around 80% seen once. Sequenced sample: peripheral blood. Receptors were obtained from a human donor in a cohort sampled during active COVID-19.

The CDR3 reads CASSIGVDYEQYF. The CDR3, as DNA: TGTGCCAGTAGTATCGGGGTAGACTACGAGCAGTACTTC. The chain is built from TRBV19 and TRBJ2-7, with D perhaps TRBD2 (5 bases). V was clipped by 3 bases and J by 3 bases, with 9 bases between them. CDR3 length: 13 residues. Germline-derived CDR1 and CDR2 are LNHDA and SQIVND (reference sequence). The whole variable domain, remainder taken from reference TRBV19 and TRBJ2-7, is DGGITQSPKYLFRKEGQNVTLSCEQNLNHDAMYWYRQDPGQGLRLIYYSQIVNDFQKGDIAEGYSVSREKKESFPLTVTSAQKNPTAFYLCASSIGVDYEQYFGPGTRLTVT.

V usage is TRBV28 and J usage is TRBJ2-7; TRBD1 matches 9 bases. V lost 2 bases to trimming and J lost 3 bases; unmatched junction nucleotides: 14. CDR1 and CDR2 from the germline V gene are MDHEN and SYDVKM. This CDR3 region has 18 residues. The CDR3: CASSLNFPGQGNNYEQYF. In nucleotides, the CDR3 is TGTGCCAGCAGTTTAAACTTTCCGGGACAGGGAAACAACTACGAGCAGTACTTC.

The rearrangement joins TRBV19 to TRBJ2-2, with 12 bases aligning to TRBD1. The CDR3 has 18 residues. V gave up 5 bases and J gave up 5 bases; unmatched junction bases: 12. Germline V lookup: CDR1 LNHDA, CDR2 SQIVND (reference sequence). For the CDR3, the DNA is TGTGCCAGTAGTTCAGCCGGGACAGGGGGCTCCGGAACCGGGGAGCTGTTTTTT. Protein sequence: CASSSAGTGGSGTGELFF.

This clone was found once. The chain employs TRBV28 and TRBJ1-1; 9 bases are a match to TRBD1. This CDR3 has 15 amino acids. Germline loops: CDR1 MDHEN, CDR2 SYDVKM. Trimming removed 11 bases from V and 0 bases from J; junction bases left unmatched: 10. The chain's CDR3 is CALGDRAEMNTEAFF. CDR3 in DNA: TGTGCCTTGGGGGACAGGGCTGAGATGAACACTGAAGCTTTCTTT.

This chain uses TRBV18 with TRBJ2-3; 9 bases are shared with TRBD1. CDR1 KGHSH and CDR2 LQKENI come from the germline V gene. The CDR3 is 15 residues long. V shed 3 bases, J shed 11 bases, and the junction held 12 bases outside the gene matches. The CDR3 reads CASSPPGQGIKEQYF. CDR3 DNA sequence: TGTGCCAGCTCACCCCCAGGACAGGGGATTAAAGAGCAGTATTTT.

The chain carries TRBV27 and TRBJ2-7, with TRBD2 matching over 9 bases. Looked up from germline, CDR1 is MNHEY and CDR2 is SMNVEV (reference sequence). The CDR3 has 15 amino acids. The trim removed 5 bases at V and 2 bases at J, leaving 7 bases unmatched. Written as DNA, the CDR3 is TGTGCCAGCAGTAAGACTAGCGGCACCGCCTACGAGCAGTACTTC. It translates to CASSKTSGTAYEQYF.

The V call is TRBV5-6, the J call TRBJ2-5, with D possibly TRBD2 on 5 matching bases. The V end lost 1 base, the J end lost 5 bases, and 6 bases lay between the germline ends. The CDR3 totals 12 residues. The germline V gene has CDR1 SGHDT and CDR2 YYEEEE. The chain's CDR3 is CASSLRRETQYF. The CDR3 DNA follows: TGTGCCAGCAGCTTGAGGAGGGAGACCCAGTACTTC.

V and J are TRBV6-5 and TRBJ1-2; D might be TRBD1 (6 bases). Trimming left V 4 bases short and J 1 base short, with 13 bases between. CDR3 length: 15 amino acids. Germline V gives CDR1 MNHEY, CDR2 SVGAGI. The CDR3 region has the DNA TGTGCCAGCAGTTCACAGGGTTCTCTTAACTATGGCTACACCTTC. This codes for CASSSQGSLNYGYTF.

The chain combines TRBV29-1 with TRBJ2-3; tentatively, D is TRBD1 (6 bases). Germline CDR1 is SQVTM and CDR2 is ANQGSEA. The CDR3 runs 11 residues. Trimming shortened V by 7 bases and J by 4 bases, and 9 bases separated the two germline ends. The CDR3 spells CSAPGADTQYF. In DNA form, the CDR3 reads TGCAGCGCCCCAGGGGCAGATACGCAGTATTTT.

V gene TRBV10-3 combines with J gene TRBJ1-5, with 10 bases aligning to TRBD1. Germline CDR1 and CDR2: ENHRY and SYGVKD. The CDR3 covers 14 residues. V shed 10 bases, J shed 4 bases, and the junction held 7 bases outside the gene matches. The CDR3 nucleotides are TGTGCCAGCCGAACGGGACAGGGGAATCAGCCCCAGCATTTT. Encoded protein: CASRTGQGNQPQHF.

CDR3 nucleotides: TGTGCCTGGAGCCGAGGCGGGGTCCAGCCCCAGCATTTT. It translates to CAWSRGGVQPQHF. The rearrangement uses TRBV30 and TRBJ1-5, with D unresolved. With 3 bases removed from V and 7 bases from J, the gap between germline ends came to 13 bases. CDR1 and CDR2 from the germline V gene are GTSNPN and SVGIG (reference sequence). The CDR3 length is 13 residues.

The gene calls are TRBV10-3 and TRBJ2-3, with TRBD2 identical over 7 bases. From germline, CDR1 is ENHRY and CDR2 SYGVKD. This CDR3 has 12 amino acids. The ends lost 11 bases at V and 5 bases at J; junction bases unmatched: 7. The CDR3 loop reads CAAGTGGDTQYF. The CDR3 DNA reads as TGTGCCGCAGGGACGGGGGGAGATACGCAGTATTTT.

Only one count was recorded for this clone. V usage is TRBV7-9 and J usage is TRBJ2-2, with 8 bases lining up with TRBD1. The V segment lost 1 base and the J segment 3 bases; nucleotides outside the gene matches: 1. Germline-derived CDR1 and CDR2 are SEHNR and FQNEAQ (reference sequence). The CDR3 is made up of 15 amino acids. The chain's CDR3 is CASSLGTGYTGELFF. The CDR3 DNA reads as TGTGCCAGCAGCTTAGGGACAGGGTACACCGGGGAGCTGTTTTTT. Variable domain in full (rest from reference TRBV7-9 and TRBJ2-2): DTGVSQNPRHKITKRGQNVTFRCDPISEHNRLYWYRQTLGQGPEFLTYFQNEAQLEKSRLLSDRFSAERPKGSFSTLEIQRTEQGDSAMYLCASSLGTGYTGELFFGEGSRLTVL.

CDR3 region: CASSDTSGRDEQFF. CDR3 sequence (DNA): TGTGCCAGCAGTGATACTAGCGGGAGAGATGAGCAGTTCTTC. The rearrangement uses TRBV6-4 and TRBJ2-1; 11 bases line up with TRBD2. Unmatched junction bases numbered 3, after V lost 3 bases and J lost 8 bases. Per germline, CDR1 MRHNA and CDR2 SNTAGT. The CDR3 consists of 14 residues.

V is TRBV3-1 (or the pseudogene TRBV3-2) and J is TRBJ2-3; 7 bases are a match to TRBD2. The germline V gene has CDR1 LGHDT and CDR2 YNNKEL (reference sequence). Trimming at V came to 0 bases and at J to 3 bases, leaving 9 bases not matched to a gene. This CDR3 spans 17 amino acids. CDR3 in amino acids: CASSQEPSGLRTDTQYF. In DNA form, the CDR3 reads TGTGCCAGCAGCCAAGAACCATCGGGACTAAGAACAGATACGCAGTATTTT.

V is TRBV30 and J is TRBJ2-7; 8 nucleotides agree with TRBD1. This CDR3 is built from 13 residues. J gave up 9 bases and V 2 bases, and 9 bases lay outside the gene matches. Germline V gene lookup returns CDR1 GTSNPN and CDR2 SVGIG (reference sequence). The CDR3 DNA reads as TGTGCCTGGAGTTATTTACAGGGGGAAGGGCAGTACTTC. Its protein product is CAWSYLQGEGQYF.

Here the CDR3 reads CASSIGGTSGSTDTQYF. Here the CDR3 DNA reads TGTGCCAGTAGTATAGGCGGGACTAGCGGGAGCACAGATACGCAGTATTTT. The chain employs TRBV19 and TRBJ2-3; 12 nucleotides agree with TRBD2. The ends lost 1 base at V and 0 bases at J; junction bases unmatched: 2. Germline V gene data show CDR1 as LNHDA and CDR2 as SQIVND (reference sequence). The CDR3 spans 17 residues.

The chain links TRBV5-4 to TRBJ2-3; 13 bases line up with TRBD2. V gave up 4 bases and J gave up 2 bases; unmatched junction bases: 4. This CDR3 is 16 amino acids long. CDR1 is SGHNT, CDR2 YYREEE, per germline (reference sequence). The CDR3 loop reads CASSKGLAGSTDTQYF. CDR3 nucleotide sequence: TGTGCCAGCAGCAAGGGACTAGCGGGGTCCACAGATACGCAGTATTTT.

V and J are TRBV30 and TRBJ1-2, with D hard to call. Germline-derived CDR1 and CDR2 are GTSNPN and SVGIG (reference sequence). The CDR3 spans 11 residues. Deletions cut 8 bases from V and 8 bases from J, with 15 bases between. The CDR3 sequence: CARLRGIGYTF. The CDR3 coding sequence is TGTGCCCGGCTCCGGGGAATAGGCTACACCTTC.

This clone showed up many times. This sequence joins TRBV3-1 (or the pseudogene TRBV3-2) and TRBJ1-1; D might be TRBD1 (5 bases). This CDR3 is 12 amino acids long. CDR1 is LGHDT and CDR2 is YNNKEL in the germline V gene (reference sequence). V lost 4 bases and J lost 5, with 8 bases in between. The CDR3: CASSLRDTEAFF. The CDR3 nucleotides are TGTGCCAGCAGCCTCAGGGATACTGAAGCTTTCTTT.

CDR3 nucleotides: TGTGCCCTCCGAGGGCGGGATTCCTACGAGCAGTACTTC. It encodes CALRGRDSYEQYF. The chain employs TRBV12-3 or TRBV12-4 and TRBJ2-7, with D tentatively TRBD2 (6 bases). V lost 11 bases to trimming and J lost 1 base, with 15 bases between them. This CDR3 comprises 13 residues.

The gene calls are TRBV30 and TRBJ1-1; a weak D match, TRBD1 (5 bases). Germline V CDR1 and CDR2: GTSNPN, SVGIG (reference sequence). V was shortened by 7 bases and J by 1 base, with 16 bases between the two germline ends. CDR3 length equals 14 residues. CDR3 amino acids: CASTKGGANTEAFF. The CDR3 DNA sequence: TGTGCCTCTACAAAGGGAGGGGCGAACACTGAAGCTTTCTTT. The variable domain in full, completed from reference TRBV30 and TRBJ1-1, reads SQTIHQWPATLVQPVGSPLSLECTVEGTSNPNLYWYRQAAGRGLQLLFYSVGIGQISSEVPQNLSASRPQDRQFILSSKKLLLSDSGFYLCASTKGGANTEAFFGQGTRLTVV.

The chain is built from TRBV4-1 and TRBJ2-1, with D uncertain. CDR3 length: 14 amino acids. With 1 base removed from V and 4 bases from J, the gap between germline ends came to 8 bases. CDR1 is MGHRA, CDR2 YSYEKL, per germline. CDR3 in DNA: TGCGCCAGCAGCCAAGTACTGCTTTACAATGAGCAGTTCTTC. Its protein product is CASSQVLLYNEQFF.